These 23 T cell receptor beta chains originate from one sample sequenced in a study of T cell responses to AZD1222 COVID-19 vaccine (TCRdb year 2021). Interpreted using the paper, the time point label stands for: baseline before first vaccination. Library method: the immunoSEQ multiplex PCR assay. Held by TCRdb, this immuneACCESS table contains in-frame sequences only and omits some clones. Under half of the omission traces to an unresolved V gene where checked; the cause of the rest is unknown. Counted in this sample were approximately 120,000 clones; 93% of them appeared once. The ten most abundant clones make up about 3% of the sample. The specimen was peripheral blood, collected on day 0 of AZD1222 vaccination. These receptors originate from an adult in good health.

A single count supports this clone. This rearrangement joins TRBV28 to TRBJ1-2; 9 bases align to TRBD1. In germline, CDR1 is MDHEN, CDR2 SYDVKM. The CDR3 spans 13 residues. The V gene end was trimmed by 6 bases and the J gene end by 2 bases; junction bases not matched to a gene: 1. CDR3 DNA: TGTGCCAGCAGGACAGGGGGAAACTATGGCTACACCTTC. This codes for CASRTGGNYGYTF.

The chain recombines TRBV6-5 with TRBJ2-7; perhaps TRBD2 as D (5 bases). Trimming cost V 6 bases and J 0 bases, with 6 bases left between them. The germline V gene has CDR1 MNHEY and CDR2 SVGAGI. The CDR3 is 12 residues long. This CDR3 reads CASSRDSYEQYF. In nucleotides, the CDR3 is TGTGCCAGCAGCCGGGACTCCTACGAGCAGTACTTC.

This clone was found a few times. This chain joins TRBV4-1 and TRBJ2-7; a possible D gene is TRBD2 (6 bases). Germline CDR1 and CDR2: MGHRA and YSYEKL. Trimming pared 3 bases from V and 9 bases from J, leaving 21 bases between. The CDR3 consists of 15 residues. CDR3 in amino acids: CASSQDSVGRTGQYF. The CDR3 bases are TGCGCCAGCAGCCAGGATTCTGTGGGGAGGACGGGGCAGTACTTC.

This rearrangement joins TRBV4-2 to TRBJ2-3, with 7 nucleotides matching TRBD2. V shed 0 bases and J 3 bases; nucleotides not matched to a gene: 6. CDR3 length: 16 residues. CDR1 is LGHNA, CDR2 YNFKEQ, per germline. The CDR3 loop is CASSQDDAGVTDTQYF. The CDR3 region has the DNA TGTGCCAGCAGCCAAGATGACGCGGGAGTGACAGATACGCAGTATTTT.

This chain uses TRBV4-1 with TRBJ1-3, with unresolved D. Germline CDR1 reads MGHRA; CDR2 reads YSYEKL. The CDR3 length is 17 residues. Between the trimmed V and J ends, which lost 0 bases and 0 bases, there was a span of 12 bases. In DNA form, the CDR3 reads TGCGCCAGCAGCCAAGATGGAGGGCTACCCTCTGGAAACACCATATATTTT. Translating it yields CASSQDGGLPSGNTIYF.

The chain recombines TRBV5-1 with TRBJ1-1; D remains unclear. CDR1 SGHRS and CDR2 YFSETQ come from the germline V gene. Between the trimmed V and J ends, which lost 2 bases and 3 bases, there was a span of 11 bases. This CDR3 is 14 amino acids long. CDR3 loop: CASSFEGRDTEAFF. The CDR3 nucleotides read TGCGCCAGCAGCTTCGAGGGAAGGGACACTGAAGCTTTCTTT.

CDR3 amino acids: CSVGRTGSDTEAFF. In DNA form, the CDR3 reads TGCAGCGTTGGGCGGACAGGGTCGGACACTGAAGCTTTCTTT. This chain joins TRBV29-1 and TRBJ1-1; 8 bases map to TRBD1. This CDR3 contains 14 residues. Germline trimming cut 4 bases from V and 3 bases from J; bases unmatched to any gene: 7. CDR1 and CDR2 from the germline V gene are SQVTM and ANQGSEA.

This clone was detected only a few times. The chain employs TRBV19 and TRBJ1-1; TRBD1 matches 9 bases. The germline V gene encodes CDR1 LNHDA and CDR2 SQIVND (reference sequence). The CDR3 is 16 amino acids. V trimming: 2 bases; J trimming: 4 bases; junction bases outside the gene matches: 8. CDR3 sequence: CASSIFGQGRGTEAFF. The CDR3 bases are TGTGCCAGTAGTATATTCGGACAGGGGCGTGGCACTGAAGCTTTCTTT. Full variable domain (remainder filled in from reference TRBV19 and TRBJ1-1): DGGITQSPKYLFRKEGQNVTLSCEQNLNHDAMYWYRQDPGQGLRLIYYSQIVNDFQKGDIAEGYSVSREKKESFPLTVTSAQKNPTAFYLCASSIFGQGRGTEAFFGQGTRLTVV.

V is TRBV9 and J is TRBJ2-2; 15 nucleotides agree with TRBD2. Unmatched junction bases numbered 7, after V lost 2 bases and J lost 2 bases. The CDR3 has 19 residues. The germline V gene has CDR1 SGDLS and CDR2 YYNGEE. The CDR3 nucleotides are TGTGCCAGCAGCGTTTTATGGACTAGCGGGAGGGGAAACACCGGGGAGCTGTTTTTT. This sequence encodes CASSVLWTSGRGNTGELFF.

This rearrangement joins TRBV9 to TRBJ2-1; 8 bases line up with TRBD1. The CDR3 totals 16 residues. The junction had 8 bases not matched to a gene; V was cut back by 4 bases and J by 2 bases. The V gene's germline CDR1 is SGDLS and CDR2 YYNGEE. CDR3 DNA: TGTGCCAGCAGCTCCAGAGGGACAGGCACCTACAATGAGCAGTTCTTC. This translates into CASSSRGTGTYNEQFF.

This chain uses TRBV28 with TRBJ1-1; no clear D. The germline V and J ends were trimmed by 5 bases and 3 bases, with 16 bases remaining between them. Germline assignment: CDR1 MDHEN and CDR2 SYDVKM. The CDR3 length is 15 residues. The CDR3 DNA follows: TGTGCCAGCAGTCCCGAGGGCACTCCATACACTGAAGCTTTCTTT. Its protein product is CASSPEGTPYTEAFF.

CDR3 sequence (DNA): TGTGCCAGCAGCTTAGGAGACGGCCCCACAGATACGCAGTATTTT. Encoded protein: CASSLGDGPTDTQYF. The rearrangement joins TRBV7-9 to TRBJ2-3; D gene unclear. Trimming shortened V by 1 base and J by 2 bases, and 10 bases separated the two germline ends. Germline CDR1 is SEHNR and CDR2 is FQNEAQ (reference sequence). This CDR3 spans 15 amino acids.

J is TRBJ1-1 and V is TRBV28, with D maybe TRBD1 (5 bases). Germline loops: CDR1 MDHEN, CDR2 SYDVKM. Trimming removed 3 bases from V and 6 bases from J, with 11 bases in between. There are 13 residues in the CDR3. The CDR3 is CASSLGDVAEAFF. As DNA, the CDR3 is TGTGCCAGCAGTTTGGGGGACGTCGCTGAAGCTTTCTTT.

CDR3 bases: TGTGCCAGTAGTCCACGCAGGACAGGAGGAAACTATGGCTACACCTTC. Translating gives CASSPRRTGGNYGYTF. V usage is TRBV19 and J usage is TRBJ1-2; 7 nucleotides match TRBD1. The CDR3 is 16 amino acids. With V trimmed by 5 bases and J by 2 bases, 11 bases remained unmatched. Germline loops: CDR1 LNHDA, CDR2 SQIVND (reference sequence).

The chain uses TRBV19 and TRBJ1-1, with TRBD1 as a possible D gene (5 bases). CDR3 length: 15 amino acids. From germline, CDR1 is LNHDA and CDR2 SQIVND (reference sequence). The germline V and J ends were trimmed by 3 bases and 6 bases, with 17 bases remaining between them. In nucleotides, the CDR3 is TGTGCCAGTAGTATTAATGGGGCAGCAGCGCCTGAAGCTTTCTTT. Protein sequence: CASSINGAAAPEAFF.

The chain couples TRBV27 to TRBJ1-1; 8 nucleotides align to TRBD1. With V trimmed by 3 bases and J by 0 bases, 0 bases remained unmatched. Germline V gene lookup returns CDR1 MNHEY and CDR2 SMNVEV (reference sequence). CDR3 size: 14 residues. CDR3 sequence: CASSLDRVNTEAFF. CDR3 DNA: TGTGCCAGCAGTTTGGACAGGGTGAACACTGAAGCTTTCTTT.

DNA of the CDR3: TGTGCCAGTAGTATAGGTGCGGGAGGTAGGTACAATGAGCAGTTCTTC. This translates into CASSIGAGGRYNEQFF. The chain couples TRBV19 to TRBJ2-1; 8 nucleotides line up with TRBD2. Per germline, CDR1 LNHDA and CDR2 SQIVND (reference sequence). The CDR3 spans 16 residues. The junction had 6 bases not matched to a gene; V was cut back by 1 base and J by 4 bases.

The J gene is TRBJ1-6, the V gene TRBV7-2; tentative D call: TRBD1 (6 bases). Trimming took 5 bases from V and 8 from J, leaving 16 bases between them. This CDR3 is built from 15 residues. The V gene's germline CDR1 is SGHTA and CDR2 FQGNSA. The CDR3 spells CASSPTTGRDSPLHF. The CDR3 nucleotides read TGTGCCAGCAGCCCTACTACAGGGAGGGATTCACCCCTCCACTTT.

The chain has TRBV29-1 and TRBJ1-5; D is perhaps TRBD1 (6 bases). This CDR3 comprises 14 residues. CDR1 and CDR2 (germline): SQVTM, ANQGSEA. V lost 5 bases to trimming and J lost 0 bases, with 11 bases between them. In DNA, the CDR3 is TGCAGCGTTTACCAGGGGTATAGCAATCAGCCCCAGCATTTT. This sequence encodes CSVYQGYSNQPQHF.

The genes are TRBV6-6 and TRBJ2-7, with 7 bases aligning to TRBD1. V was pared by 6 bases and J by 4 bases, with 9 bases of the junction left unmatched. This CDR3 is built from 14 residues. Germline V gene data show CDR1 as MNHNY and CDR2 as SVGAGI (reference sequence). The CDR3 reads CASSPRQGTYEQYF. The CDR3 DNA reads as TGTGCCAGCAGCCCAAGACAGGGTACATACGAGCAGTACTTC.

This chain joins TRBV27 and TRBJ2-2, with D unresolved. Deletions cut 3 bases from V and 5 bases from J, with 4 bases between. CDR1 and CDR2 (germline): MNHEY, SMNVEV (reference sequence). CDR3 length equals 12 residues. The DNA for the CDR3 is TGTGCCAGCAGTTTCGGGACCGGGGAGCTGTTTTTT. Its protein product is CASSFGTGELFF.

The DNA of the CDR3 is TGTGCTAGTGGTTTGGCAGGGTTGGGCGGCTACACCTTC. Residues: CASGLAGLGGYTF. The chain uses TRBV12-5 and TRBJ1-2; possibly TRBD1 for D (5 bases). V was trimmed by 1 base and J by 8 bases, leaving 11 bases between them. This CDR3 contains 13 residues. Germline values: CDR1 LGHNT, CDR2 FRNRAP.

The chain joins TRBV5-6 to TRBJ2-1; 11 bases fit TRBD2. The CDR3 is made up of 15 amino acids. The germline CDR1 and CDR2 sequences are SGHDT and YYEEEE. Trimming cost V 3 bases and J 6 bases; bases outside gene matches: 5. DNA for the CDR3: TGTGCCAGCAGCTGGGGACTAGCGGCTCCCAATGAGCAGTTCTTC. This gives the protein CASSWGLAAPNEQFF.